This T cell receptor beta chain was sequenced during a study of OX40 agonist ivuxolimab in advanced cancers. For the study at large: Patients were given ivuxolimab, an antibody that agonizes OX40 (CD134). Enrollees could have had prior anti-PD-1, anti-PD-L1 or anti-CTLA-4 therapy, which 40% to 45% had received.

This CDR3 region has 15 residues. The germline V gene encodes CDR1 LNHNV and CDR2 YYDKDF (reference sequence). The V gene lost 2 bases and the J gene lost 0 bases, with 8 bases spanning the gap. Some clones are missing from TCRdb's copy, which holds only in-frame ones; the method was immunoSEQ multiplex PCR. In the table there are 25,000 to 35,000 clones, approximately 86% of which are singletons. The sample consisted of CD4+ or CD8+ T cells sorted from blood, taken in a trial of the OX40 agonist ivuxolimab. V and J are TRBV15 and TRBJ1-3; D is uncertain. The clonotype was recovered from an adult with an advanced solid tumor such as melanoma, head and neck, liver or kidney cancer. The CDR3 here is CATSRTDFSGNTIYF. Here the CDR3 DNA reads TGTGCCACCAGCAGAACCGACTTCTCTGGAAACACCATATATTTT.